The clone carrying this T cell receptor beta chain was picked up a small number of times. Its antigen remains unknown. The germline V and J ends were trimmed by 3 bases and 4 bases, with 17 bases remaining between them. There are 16 residues in the CDR3. The germline V gene encodes CDR1 PRHDT and CDR2 FYEKMQ (reference sequence). Using its own MiXCR run on the 5' RACE reads, TCRdb lists one record per CDR3 protein. Found here are a few hundred thousand distinct CDR3 sequences, more than 9% of them singletons; the top ten hold around 3.1%. The data originate from a study of identical twins. General observations from the study: Out-of-frame beta chain sequences displayed weaker excess sharing between twins. The study reached conclusions through statistical analysis that was cross-sectional, not following the same donors. Fewer insertions were carried by abundant cord blood beta clonotypes, but none was seen in memory repertoires.

Donors were all healthy Caucasians. These records were also assigned to another study, of yellow fever vaccine responses in identical twins.

Source material: PBMCs. The V and J genes are TRBV13 and TRBJ2-3, with D perhaps TRBD2 (6 bases). This TCR was recovered from a woman between 18 and 29 years old in good health. The CDR3 region has the DNA TGTGCCAGCAGCTTCGTTGGGGGGAGTGGACCAGATACGCAGTATTTT. It yields the protein CASSFVGGSGPDTQYF. The variable domain in full, with the rest retrieved from reference TRBV13 and TRBJ2-3, is AAGVIQSPRHLIKEKRETATLKCYPIPRHDTVYWYQQGPGQDPQFLISFYEKMQSDKGSIPDRFSAQQFSDYHSELNMSSLELGDSALYFCASSFVGGSGPDTQYFGPGTRLTVL.